This note documents a single TCR beta chain sequence. Germline lookup yields CDR1 WSHSY and CDR2 SAAADI. The length of the CDR3 is 13 residues. V shed 0 bases and J 9 bases; nucleotides not matched to a gene: 1. This entry comes from a study of blood T cell repertoires in COVID-19. Across the study: Specimens from acute and convalescent COVID-19 originated in the United States, Italy and Spain. Sample material is recorded as cDNA or gDNA derived from T cells, B-cell-depleted T cells, or PBMCs.

Methods used by the authors: Using reference gene primer amplification, nucleated cell counts were estimated. Only in-frame clones appear in the TCRdb table, and some are missing; sequencing was by immunoSEQ multiplex PCR. The D gene and trimming were derived from the DNA, and the V and J assignments and clone size from that table. Of approximately 140,000 clones in the sample, roughly four fifths were seen once. Sequenced sample: peripheral blood. The TCR originated in an elderly man with acute or convalescent COVID-19. The V call is TRBV10-2, the J call TRBJ1-2; the match to TRBD1 covers 10 bases. The CDR3 here is CASSESGQGSYTF. The DNA for the CDR3 is TGCGCCAGCAGTGAGTCGGGACAGGGGAGCTACACCTTC.